The 5 T cell receptor beta chains below were found in one sample sequenced in a study of identical twins. Each CDR3 protein is one row after TCRdb ran MiXCR on the 5' RACE reads. The profile shows around 490,000 distinct CDR3 sequences, around 15% of them singletons. A further study also used this sample, focusing on yellow fever vaccine responses in identical twins.

Source material: CD4+ T cells sorted from blood. The origin of the receptors is a woman aged 18-29 years in good health.

This clonotype was detected ten times or more. A junction boundary mismatches the germline segment, possibly from a read error. V is TRBV7-7 and J is TRBJ2-2, with a tentative D call TRBD2 (5 bases). From germline, CDR1 is SSHAT and CDR2 FNYEAQ (reference sequence). The CDR3 length is 14 residues. Here the CDR3 DNA reads TGTGCTAGCAGCCTCCTGGTGGGAGCCGGGGAGCTGTTTTTT. It encodes CASSLLVGAGELFF. The variable domain in full, with the rest retrieved from reference TRBV7-7 and TRBJ2-2, is GAGVSQSPRYKVTKRGQDVTLRCDPISSHATLYWYQQALGQGPEFLTYFNYEAQPDKSGLPSDRFSAERPEGSISTLTIQRTEQRDSAMYRCASSLLVGAGELFFGEGSRLTVL.

This clonotype was counted a few times. This chain connects TRBV20-1 to TRBJ2-7; D is ambiguous. Germline assignment: CDR1 DFQATT and CDR2 SNEGSKA (reference sequence). The CDR3 is 15 residues long. The germline V and J ends were trimmed by 5 bases and 3 bases, with 20 bases remaining between them. The CDR3 DNA reads as TGCAGTGCTGAGCCGGGCCAAGGAGCCCGCTACGAGCAGTACTTC. It specifies CSAEPGQGARYEQYF.

A few counts support this clonotype. CDR3 nucleotide sequence: TGTGCCAGCAGTTACACCGGACAGGGGGCCACCCCCTACGAGCAGTACTTC. Translated, it gives CASSYTGQGATPYEQYF. The rearrangement links TRBV6-2 or TRBV6-3 to TRBJ2-7; 11 nucleotides agree with TRBD1. Losses at the gene ends were 2 bases for V and 2 bases for J; bases not matched to a gene: 8. Germline V gives CDR1 MNHEY, CDR2 SVGEGT. The CDR3 runs 17 residues.

There are many counts of this clonotype. The chain uses TRBV4-2 and TRBJ1-6, with 9 bases matching TRBD1. In germline, CDR1 is LGHNA, CDR2 YNFKEQ. V shed 1 base, J shed 6 bases, and the junction held 10 bases outside the gene matches. This CDR3 has 18 residues. CDR3 amino acids: CASSQAYHRGQTNSPLHF. CDR3 coding DNA: TGTGCCAGCAGCCAAGCCTATCACAGGGGGCAGACTAATTCACCCCTCCACTTT.

This sequence joins TRBV7-9 and TRBJ2-7; maybe TRBD1 (6 bases). The ends were cut back, 3 bases at V and 3 bases at J, with 9 bases in the middle. There are 13 residues in the CDR3. CDR1 SEHNR and CDR2 FQNEAQ come from the germline V gene (reference sequence). The CDR3 loop reads CASSFIQGYEQYF. The CDR3 nucleotides are TGTGCCAGCAGCTTTATACAGGGCTACGAGCAGTACTTC.